This TCR beta chain was profiled in a study of blood T cell repertoires in COVID-19 (dated by TCRdb to 2020 to 2021). For context, the study as a whole: Collaborator samples came from the United States, Italy and Spain and covered acute and convalescent phases of COVID-19. The dataset comprised deeply sampled blood TCRbeta repertoires from subjects exposed to, actively infected with, or recovered from COVID-19. The prospective study material was composed of cDNA or gDNA derived from T cells, B-cell-depleted T cells, or PBMCs. Where HLA class I and class II types were available, the types were taken from metadata supplied by the sample provider, not from assay-based typing. Sample metadata almost always included a de-identified subject ID, COVID-19 status, age in years and sex. A freely available public database, intended as a resource for researchers studying the immune response to SARS-CoV-2, is where the repertoires were released. The samples were drawn from two sources: the first 160 participants of the ongoing ImmuneRACE study, and 1,254 subjects contributed by 6 global collaborators.

Broad study findings and their caveats: The amount of clinical and demographic metadata varied by source and participant and was provided uncurated.

Worth noting for this clone: Its antigen is currently not known. No much larger clonotype is one base removed from it; base qualities were not supplied.

From a lookup of the germline V gene, CDR1 and CDR2 are MGHDK and SYGVNS. Trimming accounts for 8 bases at V and 3 bases at J, while the number of junction bases matched to no gene is 11. From the cysteine through the phenylalanine, the CDR3 covers 16 amino acids. The DNA shown is the 48-base CDR3, in frame from base 1. Each collaborating institution followed its own protocols to collect whole blood in K2EDTA tubes. Collaborator samples were shipped for TCRbeta analysis as frozen whole blood, isolated PBMCs, or DNA extracted from either sample type. The immunoSEQ Assay, a bias-controlled multiplex PCR, was used to amplify TCRbeta CDR3 regions from genomic DNA. The authors processed their data as follows. Nucleated cell counts per sample were estimated from amplification of reference gene primers within the assay. Sequence reads were collapsed and filtered to measure the absolute abundance of every unique TCRbeta CDR3 rearrangement. For each sample, productive Simpson clonality was calculated as the square root of Simpson's diversity index over productive rearrangements. Sourced from immuneACCESS, this table was stored by TCRdb with only in-frame sequences that have V and J called. A share of the clones is absent; for the studies checked, an unresolved V gene accounts for under half, and the remainder has no known explanation. The V and J calls and clone size are taken from that table; D and trimming were inferred from the DNA. The sample has approximately 200,000 clones on record, roughly 88% of them singletons. The top ten hold 3.5% to 5% of the sample.

The source material was peripheral blood. The sequence derives from a woman aged 30 to 39 with acute or convalescent COVID-19. Rearrangement joined TRBV25-1 to TRBJ2-1; 9 bases in the junction line up with TRBD2. The sequenced DNA: TGTGCCAGCGGGGGGCTAGCGGGAACTTTCTACAATGAGCAGTTCTTC. This codes for CASGGLAGTFYNEQFF.